This T cell receptor (beta chain) was documented in a study of Tregs in tolerant kidney transplant recipients (dated 2019 in TCRdb). General notes on the study: The study applied TCRbeta sequencing to find donor-specific regulatory T cells before combined kidney and bone marrow transplantation and then followed those same cells after transplant.

For TCRbeta CDR3 sequencing, genomic DNA from the sorted cells was extracted using the QIAGEN DNeasy Blood and Tissue Kit. Through immunoSEQ, high-throughput TCRbeta CDR3 sequencing was done commercially, including PCR amplification with internal controls and bias correction. In the original analysis: Unique productive TCRbeta sequences were defined by CDR3 nucleotide sequence when primers matched and otherwise by CDR3 amino acid sequence together with Vbeta and Jbeta genes. As a correction for sorting error, sequences shared between sorted populations at a frequency ratio of 2:1 or less were discarded, and the remaining shared sequences were assigned to the higher population. Donor-reactive sequences were defined as at least 5-fold expanded in CFSE-low cells versus unstimulated cells, with frequency of at least 0.01% in CFSE-low cells. Repertoire divergence was quantified by Jensen-Shannon divergence calculated from the top 100 TCRbeta sequences ranked by frequency. For any sample with multiple sequencing runs, sorting error was corrected in each run separately before the runs were pooled. The source is immuneACCESS, and TCRdb retained only in-frame sequences with V and J called. Part of the clones is not carried over; for the studies checked, unresolved V genes explain less than half of this, and the remainder is unexplained. V and J calls and clone size follow that table, whereas D and trimming were derived from the DNA. The table for this sample shows approximately 13,000 clones. Together, the top ten hold 27% of the sample.

Regarding this clone: Its antigen is not yet known. The DNA ends 3 residues before the CDR3 does, and the rest of the CDR3 is filled in from the germline J gene.

Study-wide findings and limitations: Donor-specific Treg expansion exceeded global Treg expansion in tolerant patients, suggesting antigen-driven rather than nonspecific expansion. PCR primers changed over time for some patients, so nucleotide-level comparison across those patients' samples was not possible. The study was limited by small patient numbers, and the findings need validation in larger populations and under other immunosuppression protocols. Although technical replication error seemed to be minimal, the question of biological reproducibility was not addressed directly. Expanding Tregs with activated donor B cells appeared to identify the most biologically relevant and donor-specific TCRbeta repertoire.

According to the study, the label for this sample's time point signals: 6 months after combined kidney and bone marrow transplant. The transplants used related donors with nonmyeloablative bone marrow transplantation, and mixed chimerism in the human trials was transient. Unstimulated Tregs (CD4+CD25+CD127-), CD4+ non-Tregs (CD4+CD25-), CD4 and CD8 cells were FACS-sorted from thawed PBMCs. Patients were several combined kidney and bone marrow transplant recipients from the ITN036ST trial, and only these trial subjects had samples available. Healthy control blood was processed by Ficoll density gradient to PBMCs and cryopreserved; patient PBMCs were collected before and after transplant. At the junction V is shortened by 7 bases and J by 1 base, with 14 bases in between. From cysteine to phenylalanine, the CDR3 is 15 amino acids long. Of the CDR3's DNA, 36 bases were read; they are in frame from base 1. The germline V gene specifies SNHLY as CDR1 and FYNNEI as CDR2.

This sequence uses TRBV2 and TRBJ1-5, with the D gene not clear enough to name. This TCR was recovered from a human patient who received a combined kidney and bone marrow transplant. Some T cells may originate with the graft donor following a transplant. Here the sequenced sample was CD8+ T cells from blood (PBMCs), taken 6 months after the transplant. CDR3 protein: CASKGPLASNQPQHF. The CDR3 DNA, read in part, is TGTGCCAGCAAGGGCCCCCTGGCAAGCAATCAGCCC.